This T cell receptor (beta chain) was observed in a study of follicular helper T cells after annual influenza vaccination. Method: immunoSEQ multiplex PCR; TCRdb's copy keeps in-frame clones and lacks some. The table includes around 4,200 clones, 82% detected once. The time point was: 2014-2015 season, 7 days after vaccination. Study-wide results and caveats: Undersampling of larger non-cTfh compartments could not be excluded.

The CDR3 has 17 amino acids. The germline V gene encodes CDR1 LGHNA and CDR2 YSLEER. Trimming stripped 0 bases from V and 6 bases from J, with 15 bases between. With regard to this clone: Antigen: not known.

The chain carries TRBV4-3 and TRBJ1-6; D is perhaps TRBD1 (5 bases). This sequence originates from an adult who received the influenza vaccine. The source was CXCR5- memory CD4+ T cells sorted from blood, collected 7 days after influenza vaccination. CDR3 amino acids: CASSQDGGNGGNSPLHF. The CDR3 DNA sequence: TGCGCCAGCAGCCAAGATGGGGGAAACGGGGGTAATTCACCCCTCCACTTT.